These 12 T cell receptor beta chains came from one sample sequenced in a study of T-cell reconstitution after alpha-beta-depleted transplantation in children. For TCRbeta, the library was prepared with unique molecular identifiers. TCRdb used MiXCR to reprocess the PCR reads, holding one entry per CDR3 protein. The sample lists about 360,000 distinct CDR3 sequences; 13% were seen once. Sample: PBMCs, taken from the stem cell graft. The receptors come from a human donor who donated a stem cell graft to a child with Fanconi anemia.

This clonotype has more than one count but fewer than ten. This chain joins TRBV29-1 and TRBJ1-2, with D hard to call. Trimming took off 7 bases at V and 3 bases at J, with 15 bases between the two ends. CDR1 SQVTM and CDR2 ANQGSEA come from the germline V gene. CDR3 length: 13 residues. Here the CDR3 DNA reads TGCAGCGCCCAGGCTGGGAATGACTATGGCTACACCTTC. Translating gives CSAQAGNDYGYTF.

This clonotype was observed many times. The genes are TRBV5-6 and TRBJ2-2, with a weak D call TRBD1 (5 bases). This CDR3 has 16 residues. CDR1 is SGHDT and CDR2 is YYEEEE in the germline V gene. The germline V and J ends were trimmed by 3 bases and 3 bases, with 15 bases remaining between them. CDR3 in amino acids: CASSSYRLMDTGELFF. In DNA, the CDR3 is TGTGCCAGCAGCTCTTACAGGCTGATGGACACCGGGGAGCTGTTTTTT.

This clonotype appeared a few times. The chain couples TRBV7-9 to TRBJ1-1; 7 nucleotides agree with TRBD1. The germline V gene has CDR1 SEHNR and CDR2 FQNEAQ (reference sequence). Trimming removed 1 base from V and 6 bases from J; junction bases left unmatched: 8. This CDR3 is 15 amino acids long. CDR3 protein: CASSLEKGAVAEAFF. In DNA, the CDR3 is TGTGCCAGCAGCTTAGAGAAGGGGGCGGTCGCTGAAGCTTTCTTT.

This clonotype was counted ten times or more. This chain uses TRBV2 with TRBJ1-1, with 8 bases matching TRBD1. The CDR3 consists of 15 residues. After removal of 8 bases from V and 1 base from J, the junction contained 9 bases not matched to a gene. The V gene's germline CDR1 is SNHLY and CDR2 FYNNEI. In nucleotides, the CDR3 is TGTGCCAGCTCCCTATCCGGACAGGGGAACACTGAAGCTTTCTTT. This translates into CASSLSGQGNTEAFF.

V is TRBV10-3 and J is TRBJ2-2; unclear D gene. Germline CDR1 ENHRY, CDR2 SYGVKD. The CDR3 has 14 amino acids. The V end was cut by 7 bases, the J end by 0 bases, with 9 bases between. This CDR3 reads CAIKDWSNTGELFF. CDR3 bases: TGTGCCATCAAAGACTGGTCGAACACCGGGGAGCTGTTTTTT.

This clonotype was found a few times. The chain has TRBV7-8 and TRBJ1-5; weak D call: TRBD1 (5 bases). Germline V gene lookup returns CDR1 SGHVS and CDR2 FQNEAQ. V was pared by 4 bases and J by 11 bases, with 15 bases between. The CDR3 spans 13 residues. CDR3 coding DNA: TGTGCCAGCAGCTCACTTTTAGGGGAGGCCCAGCATTTT. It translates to CASSSLLGEAQHF.

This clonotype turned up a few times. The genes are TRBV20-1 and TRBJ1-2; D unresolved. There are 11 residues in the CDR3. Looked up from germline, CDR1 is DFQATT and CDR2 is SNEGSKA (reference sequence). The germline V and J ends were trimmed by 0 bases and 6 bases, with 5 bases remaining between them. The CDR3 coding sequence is TGCAGTGCTAGAGAACGTGATGGCTACACCTTC. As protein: CSARERDGYTF.

The CDR3, as DNA: TGTGCCAGCAGCCCGGGCCCATTTTACACAGATACGCAGTATTTT. This translates into CASSPGPFYTDTQYF. The gene calls are TRBV9 and TRBJ2-3; D is ambiguous. Looked up from germline, CDR1 is SGDLS and CDR2 is YYNGEE. V was shortened by 4 bases and J by 2 bases, with 14 bases between the two germline ends. The CDR3 length is 15 residues. Looking up the rest from reference TRBV9 and TRBJ2-3 gives the full variable domain: DSGVTQTPKHLITATGQRVTLRCSPRSGDLSVYWYQQSLDQGLQFLIQYYNGEERAKGNILERFSAQQFPDLHSELNLSSLELGDSALYFCASSPGPFYTDTQYFGPGTRLTVL.

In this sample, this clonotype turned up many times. This CDR3 reads CSVGGRAYEFYGYTF. The CDR3 nucleotides are TGCAGCGTTGGAGGCAGGGCGTATGAGTTCTATGGCTACACCTTC. The chain is built from TRBV29-1 and TRBJ1-2; tentatively, D is TRBD1 (5 bases). V lost 4 bases, J lost 4 bases, and 19 bases lay in between. Germline loops: CDR1 SQVTM, CDR2 ANQGSEA. This CDR3 comprises 15 residues. Full variable domain (remainder filled in from reference TRBV29-1 and TRBJ1-2): SAVISQKPSRDICQRGTSLTIQCQVDSQVTMMFWYRQQPGQSLTLIATANQGSEATYESGFVIDKFPISRPNLTFSTLTVSNMSPEDSSIYLCSVGGRAYEFYGYTFGSGTRLTVV.

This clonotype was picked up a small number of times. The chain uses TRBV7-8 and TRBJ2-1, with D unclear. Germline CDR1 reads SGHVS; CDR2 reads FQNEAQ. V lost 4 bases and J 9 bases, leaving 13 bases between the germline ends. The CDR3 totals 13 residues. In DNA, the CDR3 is TGTGCCAGCAGCTCCACCCAAAGCAGTGAGCAGTTCTTC. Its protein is CASSSTQSSEQFF.

In nucleotides, the CDR3 is TGTGCCAGCGGGGCCCGCGGACAGCTGAACACTGAAGCTTTCTTT. Encoded protein: CASGARGQLNTEAFF. The genes are TRBV2 and TRBJ1-1; D perhaps matches TRBD1 (6 bases). CDR3 length: 15 amino acids. The V gene's germline CDR1 is SNHLY and CDR2 FYNNEI. The V end was cut by 8 bases, the J end by 0 bases, with 16 bases between.

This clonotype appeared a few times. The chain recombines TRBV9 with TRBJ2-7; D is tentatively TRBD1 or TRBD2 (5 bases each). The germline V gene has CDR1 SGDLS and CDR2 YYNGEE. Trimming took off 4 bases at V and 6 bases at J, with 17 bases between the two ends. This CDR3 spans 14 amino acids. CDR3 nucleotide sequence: TGTGCCAGCAGCTCCCAAGGGACGCTCGGCGAGCAGTACTTC. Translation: CASSSQGTLGEQYF.